A selection of T cell receptor beta chains follows, all from one sample in a study of blood T cells in healthy people across ages. MiXCR was run by TCRdb on the 5' RACE reads, yielding one entry per CDR3 protein. The sample has approximately 1.5 million distinct CDR3 sequences; roughly 32% are singletons. The specimen sequenced was blood. The receptors shown here come from a woman aged 25 to 39 in good health. CDR3s include the opening cysteine and the closing phenylalanine or tryptophan. The order of the fields is J gene, clone size, D gene, V gene, CDR3 protein, CDR3 DNA. The D gene is left open where the match is weak. Size is omitted from some rows. Given values are once, few, many or a class for expanded clones.

>TRBJ2-3|NA|NA|TRBV11-2
CASSPLRADTDTQYF
TGTGCCAGCAGCCCCCTACGGGCAGACACAGATACGCAGTATTTT
>TRBJ1-2|NA|TRBD1|TRBV7-9
CASSLAGQGANGYTF
TGTGCCAGCAGCTTAGCGGGACAGGGGGCGAATGGCTACACCTTC
>TRBJ2-7|few|TRBD1|TRBV5-1
CASSPLGQESYEQYF
TGCGCCAGCAGCCCTCTGGGACAGGAGTCCTACGAGCAGTACTTC
>TRBJ2-3|few|TRBD2|TRBV10-3
CAITDPAGNSGGTGDTQYF
TGTGCCATCACCGACCCCGCCGGGAATAGCGGGGGGACAGGAGATACGCAGTATTTT
>TRBJ1-5|NA|NA|TRBV27
CASSSGLWQPQHF
TGTGCCAGCAGTTCCGGACTTTGGCAGCCCCAGCATTTT
>TRBJ2-5|NA|NA|TRBV7-9
CASSHPGTKGETQYF
TGTGCCAGCAGCCACCCCGGGACCAAGGGGGAGACCCAGTACTTC
>TRBJ2-1|NA|NA|TRBV25-1
CASSQGEAYNEQFF
TGTGCCAGCAGTCAAGGGGAGGCGTACAATGAGCAGTTCTTC
>TRBJ2-5|NA|NA|TRBV7-9
CASSLTDGEQETQYF
TGTGCCAGCAGCTTAACTGACGGTGAACAAGAGACCCAGTACTTC
>TRBJ2-3|NA|NA|TRBV29-1
CSEGVVSTDTQYF
TGCAGTGAGGGGGTGGTTAGCACAGATACGCAGTATTTT
>TRBJ1-6|NA|NA|TRBV6-1
CASSEAARGSPLHF
TGTGCCAGCAGTGAAGCGGCCAGGGGTTCACCCCTCCACTTT
>TRBJ1-1|many|NA|TRBV20-1
CSRDGNTEAFF
TGCAGTAGAGACGGGAACACTGAAGCTTTCTTT
>TRBJ2-7|few|TRBD1|TRBV7-2
CASRPTGVSYEQYF
TGTGCCAGCAGACCCACAGGGGTCTCGTACGAGCAGTACTTC
>TRBJ1-2|few|TRBD1|TRBV10-3
CAISESSGGRSGYTF
TGTGCCATCAGTGAGTCGTCAGGGGGCCGTAGTGGCTACACCTTC
>TRBJ2-7|few|TRBD1|TRBV7-9
CASSSSTGGVDQNEQYF
TGTGCCAGCAGCTCGTCGACAGGGGGCGTCGATCAGAACGAGCAGTACTTC
>TRBJ1-1|NA|TRBD1|TRBV6-1
CASIRQGARNTEAFF
TGTGCCAGCATCAGACAGGGGGCTAGGAACACTGAAGCTTTCTTT
>TRBJ2-5|NA|TRBD2|TRBV12-5
CASGLARGLAGRIGDQETQYF
TGTGCTAGTGGTTTGGCCCGGGGACTAGCGGGGAGGATAGGGGACCAAGAGACCCAGTACTTC
>TRBJ2-5|few|TRBD2|TRBV20-1
CSATGLALRETQYF
TGCAGTGCTACAGGACTAGCTCTTAGGGAGACCCAGTACTTC
>TRBJ1-1|NA|TRBD1|TRBV6-5
CASSRILRGGTEAFF
TGTGCCAGCAGCCGGATACTCAGGGGGGGCACTGAAGCTTTCTTT
>TRBJ2-1|few|NA|TRBV5-1
CASSFWADSYNEQFF
TGCGCCAGCAGCTTTTGGGCAGACTCCTACAATGAGCAGTTCTTC
>TRBJ2-1|NA|NA|TRBV11-2
CASRELGGRGIYEQFF
TGTGCCAGCAGGGAACTCGGGGGGCGAGGGATCTATGAGCAGTTCTTC
>TRBJ2-3|many|NA|TRBV29-1
CSVRTTGQTSTDTQYF
TGCAGCGTTCGCACAACCGGACAGACCAGCACAGATACGCAGTATTTT
>TRBJ1-1|NA|NA|TRBV6-6
CASSYSRDTEAFF
TGTGCCAGCAGTTACTCGCGTGATACTGAAGCTTTCTTT
>TRBJ1-1|NA|NA|TRBV30
CAWVHGGTTEAFF
TGTGCCTGGGTCCACGGGGGGACCACTGAAGCTTTCTTT
>TRBJ2-7|NA|NA|TRBV5-4
CASSLVQGPTYEQYF
TGTGCCAGCAGCTTGGTGCAGGGCCCAACCTACGAGCAGTACTTC
>TRBJ2-1|NA|NA|TRBV6-1
CASTVKQGKQFF
TGTGCCAGCACCGTAAAACAGGGAAAGCAGTTCTTC
>TRBJ2-7|NA|TRBD2|TRBV7-9
CAGSLYLGGFSYEQYF
TGTGCCGGCAGCTTATACCTGGGAGGGTTTTCCTACGAGCAGTACTTC
>TRBJ2-1|NA|NA|TRBV20-1
CSASLLIGEQFF
TGCAGTGCTAGCCTTCTTATCGGTGAGCAGTTCTTC
>TRBJ2-7|few|TRBD1|TRBV7-9
CASSSGDRAALEQYF
TGTGCCAGCAGCTCGGGGGACAGGGCAGCCCTCGAGCAGTACTTC
>TRBJ2-3|NA|NA|TRBV18
CAGSPGIDTQYF
TGTGCCGGCTCACCAGGGATAGATACGCAGTATTTT
>TRBJ2-1|many|NA|TRBV4-1
CASSLLNPYNEQFF
TGCGCCAGCAGCCTTCTCAATCCCTACAATGAGCAGTTCTTC
>TRBJ2-2|NA|NA|TRBV9
CASSGPLNTGELFF
TGTGCCAGCTCCGGACCTCTGAACACCGGGGAGCTGTTTTTT
>TRBJ1-1|few|NA|TRBV7-2
CASSSRGDTEAFF
TGTGCCAGCAGCTCCCGGGGCGACACTGAAGCTTTCTTT
>TRBJ2-4|few|TRBD1|TRBV24-1
CATSAGTGVQYF
TGTGCCACCAGTGCCGGGACAGGGGTTCAGTACTTC
>TRBJ1-1|NA|NA|TRBV6-5
CASREMHNTEAFF
TGTGCCAGCAGAGAAATGCACAACACTGAAGCTTTCTTT
>TRBJ2-1|NA|TRBD2|TRBV4-1
CASSRYTSGVYSEQFF
TGCGCCAGCAGCCGTTATACTAGCGGGGTCTACAGTGAGCAGTTCTTC
>TRBJ2-5|NA|TRBD2|TRBV20-1
CSARNLRTAGALQETQYF
TGCAGTGCTAGAAATCTCCGGACAGCGGGGGCCCTCCAAGAGACCCAGTACTTC
>TRBJ2-5|NA|TRBD2|TRBV7-6
CASSSRAGLAGQETQYF
TGTGCCAGCAGCTCCCGAGCTGGGCTAGCGGGACAAGAGACCCAGTACTTC
>TRBJ1-5|NA|NA|TRBV20-1
CSATFHAAGNQPQHF
TGCAGTGCTACGTTTCATGCAGCGGGCAATCAGCCCCAGCATTTT
>TRBJ1-2|NA|TRBD1|TRBV27
CASSLSGTGSSYGYTF
TGTGCCAGCAGTTTAAGCGGGACAGGGAGCTCCTATGGCTACACCTTC
>TRBJ2-3|NA|NA|TRBV6-4
CASSAALEGPDAQYF
TGTGCCAGCAGTGCGGCCCTGGAGGGCCCTGATGCGCAGTATTTT
>TRBJ1-2|NA|NA|TRBV3-1
CASSQDGAGAGYGYTF
TGTGCCAGCAGCCAAGATGGGGCAGGGGCCGGGTATGGCTACACCTTC
>TRBJ1-6|NA|NA|TRBV7-9
CASSLPGVGSPLHF
TGTGCCAGCAGCTTACCAGGGGTGGGTTCACCCCTCCACTTT
>TRBJ2-5|NA|NA|TRBV14
CVSSQLGLQETQYF
TGTGTCAGCAGCCAACTGGGACTCCAAGAGACCCAGTACTTC
>TRBJ2-7|many|TRBD1|TRBV7-9
CASSPYTGASYEQYF
TGTGCCAGCAGTCCATATACAGGGGCCTCCTACGAGCAGTACTTC
>TRBJ2-7|many|TRBD1|TRBV12-3/TRBV12-4
CASSLGGQGIFSYEQYF
TGTGCCAGCAGTTTGGGCGGACAGGGGATATTCTCCTACGAGCAGTACTTC